The source of this T cell receptor beta chain is a study of blood T cell repertoires in COVID-19. Study-wide context: Acute and convalescent COVID-19 samples came from the United States, Italy and Spain.

The germline gives CDR1 SNHLY, CDR2 FYNNEI. The CDR3 loop spans 15 amino acids. The V and J ends lost 6 bases and 1 base respectively, with 15 bases between them. In the source study's methods: For nucleated cells, counts were estimated from reference gene primer amplification. Using immunoSEQ multiplex PCR, the repertoire was profiled, and TCRdb retains in-frame clones only, with some absent. For V, J and clone size, that table is used; D and trimming come from the DNA. The sample has about 63,000 clones; 65% to 85% are singletons. Participants came from roughly 23 US areas, aged roughly 18 to 89 years. Grouping used clinical history reported by participants in a survey and questionnaire.

This TCR was sampled from a woman in her 40s with acute COVID-19. The chain recombines TRBV2 with TRBJ1-1; D gene unclear. The source material was PBMCs or T cells enriched from blood (not recorded which). CDR3 DNA: TGTGCCAGCAGCCTCCAACTGACACGGAACACTGAAGCTTTCTTT. It is translated as CASSLQLTRNTEAFF.